The entry below gives a single T cell receptor beta chain sequence along with its context. The antigen this receptor binds is unknown. No base qualities exist here, and no much larger clone lies one base off it. The donors were healthy, HIV-negative adults with no recently reported acute infections or vaccinations. Every donor was a Caucasian adult residing in Nashville, Tennessee, USA. CD4+ T cells were enriched through magnetic negative selection, after which naive cells were positively selected on CD45RA and the remaining negative fraction served as the memory subset. Blood was obtained by leukapheresis, after which PBMCs were separated by Ficoll-Histopaque density gradient centrifugation and cryopreserved in liquid nitrogen vapor phase. Purity and quantity of every magnetically sorted T cell population were checked by analytical flow cytometry. From each sorted fraction, genomic DNA was isolated and quantified by UV absorbance on a Nanodrop 2000c.

TCR CDR3 regions were amplified from genomic DNA by multiplex PCR using the deep immunoSEQ assay. For each cell subset, the extracted genomic DNA was distributed evenly across all wells of several immunoSEQ 96-well plates, and each plate served as one replicate. For sorted subsets, approximately 200 ng of genomic DNA, equivalent to some 33,000 T cell genomes, went into each replicate PCR. The purified libraries were quantified using a Qubit 3.0 fluorometer, sized with a Bioanalyzer 2100, and then quantified again using the KAPA Library Quantification kit. Each immunoSEQ 96-well plate was sequenced on its own single-read 150-cycle Illumina NextSeq 550 flow cell. Processing in the source paper ran as follows. The immunoSEQ output contained only junctional sequences without quality scores, so filtering could not match that applied to full-length reads. To assign V/J genes and CDR3, sequences were annotated against IMGT germline references using PyIR, a Python wrapper for IgBLAST v1.9. Any read was removed if the V/J assignment was weak (E-value above 1e-6), the CDR3 was missing, or the read contained stop codons, out-of-frame junctions, or ambiguous translated residues. V3J clonotypes were defined as sequences sharing the same inferred V gene, J gene, and CDR3 amino acid sequence. Percentage overlap between repertoires was calculated by dividing the number of shared unique clonotypes by the size of the smaller repertoire. Three approaches were used to assess repertoire richness: RTK rarefaction, the Chao1 estimator, and Recon v2.1 estimates of unobserved clonotypes. OLGA was used to compute generation probabilities for all TCRbeta clonotypes that the gDNA method yielded from four donors. The source is immuneACCESS, and TCRdb retained only in-frame sequences with V and J called. Part of the clones is not carried over; for the studies checked, unresolved V genes explain less than half of this, and the remainder is unexplained. V, J and clone size derive from that table, while D and trimming were established from the DNA sequence. A total of approximately 2,000,000 clones appear in this sample, about 90% of them only once. Approximately 0.39% of the sample comes from the top ten.

The data derive from a study of shared clonotypes between healthy human individuals (dated by TCRdb to the early 2020s). Regarding the complete study: A couple of women and three men aged 18 to 49 years were included in the cohort. Per donor, leukapheresis produced somewhere between about 0.94 and 8.9 billion PBMCs. To estimate repertoire size and how much clonotype sharing occurs between individuals, the study deeply sequenced the blood TCR repertoires of five healthy adults. For each donor, CD4 naive and CD4 memory were each run on three plates, CD8 naive on two plates, and CD8 memory on one plate. To increase sequencing depth and limit assay-specific biases, TCR repertoire library preparation and sequencing were carried out by different laboratories using diverse techniques.

Points the paper makes about the study in general: Across four donors, roughly 5.4% of naive CD4, roughly 3.3% of naive CD8, roughly 2.2% of memory CD4, and 0.4% of memory CD8 clonotypes were shared. Incomplete sequencing was indicated by rarefaction of sorted-subset datasets, despite the large sequencing depth. Clonotypes shared by all four sorted-subset donors showed higher generation probabilities than non-shared clonotypes. Naive subsets generally had larger estimated clonotype richness than memory subsets. Because the study included a small number of donors, the genetic and exposure-history diversity represented was limited. Sampling was restricted to blood, and TCR repertoires in tissues likely differ from the TCR repertoires found in blood. Pairwise subsampling led to the expectation that sequencing depth would affect the degree of clonotype sharing among donors.

As encoded in the germline V gene, CDR1 is SQVTM while CDR2 is ANQGSEA. V is cut by 6 bases and J by 7 bases, and the space between the germline ends is 21 bases. The CDR3 starts with the cysteine, ends with the phenylalanine, and has 14 residues. The entry retains the CDR3 DNA only, 42 bases that are in frame from base 1. The source of this sequence is a man between 18 and 35 years old in good health. Some clones in this sample may be carry-over from other donors' samples. Recombination joined TRBV29-1 with TRBJ1-2; perhaps TRBD1 is the D gene, with 6 bases matching. Specimen: naive CD4+ T cells from PBMCs. Sample cell subset or site, as interpreted from the label and publication: CD45RA+ positively selected. The DNA sequence reads TGCAGCGTCGCACCCTTATCAGGGACATCTGGCTACACCTTC. Protein translation: CSVAPLSGTSGYTF.